Described below is a single T cell receptor beta chain sequence and its context. Its antigen is unknown. Nothing much larger sits one base from this clone, and base qualities are not available. TCRbeta CDR3 regions were amplified from genomic DNA by means of the immunoSEQ Assay, a bias-controlled multiplex PCR. As for the authors' bioinformatics: The number of nucleated cells in each sample was estimated from the amplification of reference gene primers within the assay. Sequence reads were collapsed and filtered to measure the absolute abundance of every unique TCRbeta CDR3 rearrangement. For each sample, productive Simpson clonality was calculated by taking the square root of Simpson's diversity index across productive rearrangements. TCRdb limited this immuneACCESS table to in-frame rearrangements with V and J called. A share of clones is missing; checked studies link under half to unresolved V genes, and the rest is unexplained. V and J calls and clone size are copied from that table; D and trimming were computed from the DNA. The sample table contains more than 50,000 clones; only one count was recorded for 90% of them. The ten largest account for about 13% of the sample.

The CDR3, from cysteine to phenylalanine, totals 18 residues. Just CDR3 DNA is preserved here, 54 bases in frame from base 1. CDR1 SEHNR and CDR2 FQNEAQ were looked up in the germline V gene (reference sequence). Deletion took 0 bases off V and 3 bases off J, with a span of 21 bases between the germline ends. Collaborating institutions collected whole blood in K2EDTA tubes following their own protocols. Collaborator samples were shipped for TCRbeta analysis as frozen whole blood, isolated PBMCs, or DNA extracted from either sample type. The sample comes from a study of blood T cell repertoires in COVID-19 (dated by TCRdb to the early 2020s). With respect to the entire study: Collaborator samples came from the United States, Italy and Spain and covered acute and convalescent phases of COVID-19. The prospective study material was composed of cDNA or gDNA derived from T cells, B-cell-depleted T cells, or PBMCs. The dataset comprised deeply sampled blood TCRbeta repertoires from subjects exposed to, actively infected with, or recovered from COVID-19. The repertoires were made available in a free public database intended to serve as a resource for research on the immune response to SARS-CoV-2. The samples were drawn from the first 160 participants of the ongoing ImmuneRACE study and from 1,200 or so subjects provided by 6 global collaborators. Sample metadata almost always included a de-identified subject ID, COVID-19 status, age in years and sex. Where available, HLA class I and class II types were obtained from metadata supplied by the sample provider rather than from assay-based typing.

Summary of the overall study and its limitations: Clinical and demographic metadata were provided uncurated, with the amount varying by source and participant.

The sample taken for sequencing was peripheral blood. The sequence links TRBV7-9 to TRBJ2-7; the D gene is perhaps TRBD2, from 5 matching bases. The sequence was obtained from a man in his 60s with active COVID-19. At the DNA level, the sequence is TGTGCCAGCAGCTTAGCGCGGTTCGGGCAACCCGGAGGCTACGAGCAGTACTTC. This is translated as CASSLARFGQPGGYEQYF.